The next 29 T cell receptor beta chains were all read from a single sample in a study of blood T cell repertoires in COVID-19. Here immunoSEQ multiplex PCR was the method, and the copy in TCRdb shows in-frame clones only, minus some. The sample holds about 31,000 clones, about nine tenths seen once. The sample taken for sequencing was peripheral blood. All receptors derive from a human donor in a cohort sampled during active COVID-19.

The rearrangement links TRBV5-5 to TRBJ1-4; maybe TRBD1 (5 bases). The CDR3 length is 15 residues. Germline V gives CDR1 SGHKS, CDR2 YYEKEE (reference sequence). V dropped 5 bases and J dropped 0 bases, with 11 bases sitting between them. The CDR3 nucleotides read TGTGCCAGCAGTTTAGGGGTAGCAACTAATGAAAAACTGTTTTTT. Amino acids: CASSLGVATNEKLFF. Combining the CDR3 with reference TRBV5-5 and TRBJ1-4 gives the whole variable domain DAGVTQSPTHLIKTRGQQVTLRCSPISGHKSVSWYQQVLGQGPQFIFQYYEKEERGRGNFPDRFSARQFPNYSSELNVNALLLGDSALYLCASSLGVATNEKLFFGSGTQLSVL.

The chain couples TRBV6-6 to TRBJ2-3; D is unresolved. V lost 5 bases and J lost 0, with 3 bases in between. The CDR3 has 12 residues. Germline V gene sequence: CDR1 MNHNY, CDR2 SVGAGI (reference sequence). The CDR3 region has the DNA TGTGCCAGCAGTGAGAGCACAGATACGCAGTATTTT. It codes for CASSESTDTQYF.

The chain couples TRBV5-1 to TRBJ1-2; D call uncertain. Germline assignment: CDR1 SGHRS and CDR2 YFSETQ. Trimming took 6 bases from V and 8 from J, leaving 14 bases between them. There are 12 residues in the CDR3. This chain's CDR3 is CASTWEGSGYTF. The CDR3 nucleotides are TGCGCCAGCACATGGGAGGGAAGCGGCTACACCTTC.

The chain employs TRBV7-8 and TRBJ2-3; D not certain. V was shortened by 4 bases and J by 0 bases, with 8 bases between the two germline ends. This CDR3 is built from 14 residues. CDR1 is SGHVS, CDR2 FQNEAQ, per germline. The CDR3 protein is CASSSGYSTDTQYF. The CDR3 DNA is TGTGCCAGCAGCTCCGGGTATAGCACAGATACGCAGTATTTT.

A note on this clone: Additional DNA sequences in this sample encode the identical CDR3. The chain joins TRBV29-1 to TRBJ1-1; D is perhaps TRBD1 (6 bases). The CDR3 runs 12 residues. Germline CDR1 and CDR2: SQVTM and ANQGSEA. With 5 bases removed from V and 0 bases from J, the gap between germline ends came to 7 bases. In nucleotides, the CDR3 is TGCAGCGTTCGACAGGTGAACACTGAAGCTTTCTTT. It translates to CSVRQVNTEAFF.

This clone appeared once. The DNA of the CDR3 is TGTGCCAGCAGCGGGGACAGGGGACGGGAGAACACTGAAGCTTTCTTT. Translation gives CASSGDRGRENTEAFF. V gene TRBV9 combines with J gene TRBJ1-1, with 10 bases fitting TRBD1. The CDR3 loop spans 16 amino acids. Germline-derived CDR1 and CDR2 are SGDLS and YYNGEE. Trimming at V came to 3 bases and at J to 1 base, leaving 6 bases not matched to a gene. The variable domain in full, with the rest retrieved from reference TRBV9 and TRBJ1-1, is DSGVTQTPKHLITATGQRVTLRCSPRSGDLSVYWYQQSLDQGLQFLIQYYNGEERAKGNILERFSAQQFPDLHSELNLSSLELGDSALYFCASSGDRGRENTEAFFGQGTRLTVV.

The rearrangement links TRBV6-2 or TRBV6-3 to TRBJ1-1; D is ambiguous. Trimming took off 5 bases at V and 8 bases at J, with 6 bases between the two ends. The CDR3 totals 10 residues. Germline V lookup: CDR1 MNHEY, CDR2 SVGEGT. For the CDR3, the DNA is TGTGCCAGCAGTGGCCGAGAAGCTTTCTTT. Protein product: CASSGREAFF.

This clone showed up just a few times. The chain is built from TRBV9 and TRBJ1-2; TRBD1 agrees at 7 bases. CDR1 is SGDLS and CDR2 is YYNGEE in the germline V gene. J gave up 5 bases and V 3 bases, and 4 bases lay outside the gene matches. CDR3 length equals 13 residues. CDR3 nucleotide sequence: TGTGCCAGCAGCGATGCACAGGGGTATGGCTACACCTTC. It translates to CASSDAQGYGYTF.

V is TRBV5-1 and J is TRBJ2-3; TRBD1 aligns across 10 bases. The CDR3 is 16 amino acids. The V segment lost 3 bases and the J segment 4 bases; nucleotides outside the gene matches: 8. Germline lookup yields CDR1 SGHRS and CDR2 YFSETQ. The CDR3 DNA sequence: TGCGCCAGCAGCTCAATCGGACAGGGGGAGGCAGATACGCAGTATTTT. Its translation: CASSSIGQGEADTQYF.

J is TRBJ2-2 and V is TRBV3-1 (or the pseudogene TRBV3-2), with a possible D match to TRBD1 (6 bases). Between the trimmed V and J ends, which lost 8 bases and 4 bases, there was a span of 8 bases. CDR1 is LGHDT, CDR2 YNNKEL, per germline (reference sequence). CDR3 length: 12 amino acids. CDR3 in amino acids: CASGGVTGELFF. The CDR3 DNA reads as TGTGCCAGCGGGGGCGTCACCGGGGAGCTGTTTTTT.

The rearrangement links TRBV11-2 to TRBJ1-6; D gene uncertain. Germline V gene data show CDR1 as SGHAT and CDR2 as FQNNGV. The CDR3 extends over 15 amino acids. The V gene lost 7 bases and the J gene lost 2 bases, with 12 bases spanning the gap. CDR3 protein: CASTPDGAYNSPLHF. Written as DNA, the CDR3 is TGTGCCAGCACCCCGGACGGGGCCTATAATTCACCCCTCCACTTT. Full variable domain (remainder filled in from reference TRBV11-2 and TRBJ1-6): EAGVAQSPRYKIIEKRQSVAFWCNPISGHATLYWYQQILGQGPKLLIQFQNNGVVDDSQLPKDRFSAERLKGVDSTLKIQPAKLEDSAVYLCASTPDGAYNSPLHFGNGTRLTVT.

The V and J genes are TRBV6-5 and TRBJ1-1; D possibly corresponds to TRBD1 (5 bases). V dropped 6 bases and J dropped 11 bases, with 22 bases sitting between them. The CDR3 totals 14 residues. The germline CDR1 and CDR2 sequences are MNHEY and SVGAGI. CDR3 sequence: CASREGPGGVRAFF. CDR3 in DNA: TGTGCCAGCAGGGAGGGCCCTGGAGGGGTGAGGGCTTTCTTT.

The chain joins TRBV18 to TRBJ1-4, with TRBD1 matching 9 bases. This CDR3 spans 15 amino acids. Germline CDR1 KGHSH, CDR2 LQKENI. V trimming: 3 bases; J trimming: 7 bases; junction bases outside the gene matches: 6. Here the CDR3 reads CASSPPGQGGEKLFF. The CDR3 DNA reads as TGTGCCAGCTCACCTCCGGGACAGGGCGGTGAAAAACTGTTTTTT.

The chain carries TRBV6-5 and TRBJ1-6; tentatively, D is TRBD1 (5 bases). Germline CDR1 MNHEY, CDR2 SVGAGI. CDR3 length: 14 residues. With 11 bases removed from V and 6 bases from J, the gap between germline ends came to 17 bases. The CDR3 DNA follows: TGTGCCGGGAATGGGGCGGGAGCTAATTCACCCCTCCACTTT. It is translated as CAGNGAGANSPLHF.

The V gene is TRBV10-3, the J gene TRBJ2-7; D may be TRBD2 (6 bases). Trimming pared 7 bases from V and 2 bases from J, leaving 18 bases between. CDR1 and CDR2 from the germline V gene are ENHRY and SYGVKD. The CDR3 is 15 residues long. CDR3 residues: CAITGDPKGTYEQYV. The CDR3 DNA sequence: TGTGCCATCACGGGGGACCCAAAAGGGACCTACGAGCAGTACGTC.

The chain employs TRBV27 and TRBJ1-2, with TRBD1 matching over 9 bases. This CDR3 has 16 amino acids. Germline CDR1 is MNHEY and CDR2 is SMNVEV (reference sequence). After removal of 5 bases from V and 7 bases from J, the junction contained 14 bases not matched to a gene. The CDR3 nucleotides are TGTGCCAGCAGTCCCGGGGACAGGGCAGGCGGGGGTGGCTACACCTTC. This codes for CASSPGDRAGGGGYTF.

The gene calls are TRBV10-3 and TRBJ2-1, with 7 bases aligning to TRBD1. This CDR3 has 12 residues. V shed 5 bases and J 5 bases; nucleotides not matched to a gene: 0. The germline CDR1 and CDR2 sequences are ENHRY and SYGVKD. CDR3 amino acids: CAISQGDNEQFF. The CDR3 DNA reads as TGTGCCATCAGTCAGGGGGACAATGAGCAGTTCTTC.

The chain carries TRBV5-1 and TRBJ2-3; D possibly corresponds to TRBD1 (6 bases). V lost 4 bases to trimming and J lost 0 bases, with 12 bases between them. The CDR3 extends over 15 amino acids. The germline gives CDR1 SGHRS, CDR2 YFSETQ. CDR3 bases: TGCGCCAGCAGCCTGGGACAAACTAGCACAGATACGCAGTATTTT. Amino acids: CASSLGQTSTDTQYF.

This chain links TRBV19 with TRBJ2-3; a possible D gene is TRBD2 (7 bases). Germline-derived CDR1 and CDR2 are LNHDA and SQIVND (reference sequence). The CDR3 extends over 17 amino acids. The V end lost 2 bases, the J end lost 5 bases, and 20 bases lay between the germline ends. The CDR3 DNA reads TGTGCCAGTAGTATATCCGGCGGGAGAATCAGGGGAGATACGCAGTATTTT. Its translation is CASSISGGRIRGDTQYF.

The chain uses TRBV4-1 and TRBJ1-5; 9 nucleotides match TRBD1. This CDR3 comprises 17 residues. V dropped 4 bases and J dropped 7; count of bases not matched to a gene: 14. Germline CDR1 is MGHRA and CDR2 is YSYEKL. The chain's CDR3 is CASSRGRTGDMWQPQHF. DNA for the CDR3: TGCGCCAGCAGCCGGGGCCGGACAGGGGATATGTGGCAGCCCCAGCATTTT.

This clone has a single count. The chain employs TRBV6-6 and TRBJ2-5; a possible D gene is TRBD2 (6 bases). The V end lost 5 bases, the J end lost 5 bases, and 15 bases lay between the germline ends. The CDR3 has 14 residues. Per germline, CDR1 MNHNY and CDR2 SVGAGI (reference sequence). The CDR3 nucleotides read TGTGCCAGCAGTAAAACGGGGGTTGTGGAGACCCAGTACTTC. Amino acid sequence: CASSKTGVVETQYF.

CDR3 sequence reads: CASSIGTQNNSPLHF. The DNA of the CDR3 is TGTGCCAGTAGTATCGGGACTCAGAATAATTCACCCCTCCACTTT. This sequence joins TRBV19 and TRBJ1-6, with D possibly being TRBD1 (5 bases). V was pared by 3 bases and J by 5 bases, with 11 bases between. CDR1 and CDR2 from the germline V gene are LNHDA and SQIVND (reference sequence). The CDR3 totals 15 residues.

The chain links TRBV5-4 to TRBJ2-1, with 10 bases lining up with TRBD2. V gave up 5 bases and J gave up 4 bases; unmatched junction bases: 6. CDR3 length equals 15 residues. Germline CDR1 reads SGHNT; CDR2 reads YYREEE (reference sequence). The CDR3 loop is CASSQTSGMYNEQFF. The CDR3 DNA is TGTGCCAGCAGTCAAACTAGCGGGATGTACAATGAGCAGTTCTTC.

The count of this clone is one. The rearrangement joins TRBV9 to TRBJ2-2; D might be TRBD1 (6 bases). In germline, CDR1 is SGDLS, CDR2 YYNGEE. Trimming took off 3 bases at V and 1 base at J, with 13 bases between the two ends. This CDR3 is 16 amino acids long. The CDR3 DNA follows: TGTGCCAGCAGCGGGCGTAGACAGGTGAACACCGGGGAGCTGTTTTTT. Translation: CASSGRRQVNTGELFF.

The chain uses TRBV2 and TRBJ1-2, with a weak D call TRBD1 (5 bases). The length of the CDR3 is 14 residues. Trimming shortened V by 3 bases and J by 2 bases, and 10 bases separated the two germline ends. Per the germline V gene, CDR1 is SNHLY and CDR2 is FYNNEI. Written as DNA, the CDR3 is TGTGCCAGCAGTGAGCAGACAGCAAACTATGGCTACACCTTC. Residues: CASSEQTANYGYTF.

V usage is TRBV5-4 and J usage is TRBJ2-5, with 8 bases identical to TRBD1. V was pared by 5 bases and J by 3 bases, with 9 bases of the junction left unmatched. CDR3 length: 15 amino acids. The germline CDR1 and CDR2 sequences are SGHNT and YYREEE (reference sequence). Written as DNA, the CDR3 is TGTGCCAGCAGGTTTGAGGGACAGGATAAAGAGACCCAGTACTTC. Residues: CASRFEGQDKETQYF.

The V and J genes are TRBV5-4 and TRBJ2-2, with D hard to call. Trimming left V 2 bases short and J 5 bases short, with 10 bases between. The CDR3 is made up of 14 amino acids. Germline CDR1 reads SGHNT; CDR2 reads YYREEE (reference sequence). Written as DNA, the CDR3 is TGTGCCAGCAGCTTCCGAGTCGGGACCGGGGAGCTGTTTTTT. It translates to CASSFRVGTGELFF.

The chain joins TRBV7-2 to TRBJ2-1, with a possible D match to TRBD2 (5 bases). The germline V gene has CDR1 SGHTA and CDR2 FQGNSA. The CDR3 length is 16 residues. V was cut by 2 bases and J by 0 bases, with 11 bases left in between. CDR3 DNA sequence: TGTGCCAGCAGCTTACAAAGCGGCACCTCCTACAATGAGCAGTTCTTC. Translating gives CASSLQSGTSYNEQFF.

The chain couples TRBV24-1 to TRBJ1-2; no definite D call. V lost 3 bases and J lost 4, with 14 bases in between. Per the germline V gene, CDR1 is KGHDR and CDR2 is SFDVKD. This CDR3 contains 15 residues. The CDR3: CATSDSYTGFYGYTF. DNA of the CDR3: TGTGCCACCAGTGATAGTTATACGGGTTTCTATGGCTACACCTTC.